The source of this T cell receptor (beta chain) is a study of blood T cell repertoires in COVID-19. Overall study: Samples came from the United States, Italy and Spain, spanning acute and convalescent COVID-19. T cells, B-cell-depleted T cells, or PBMCs supplied cDNA or gDNA.

Profiling relied on immunoSEQ multiplex PCR, and the TCRdb table lists in-frame clones only, not all of them. The sample yields over 200,000 clones, approximately 88% seen once. The CDR3 is 11 amino acids. The germline V gene has CDR1 SQVTM and CDR2 ANQGSEA. Trimming took off 3 bases at V and 4 bases at J, with 3 bases between the two ends. Participants spanned ages about 18 to 95 years and resided in about two dozen US areas. Grouping used clinical history reported by participants in a survey and questionnaire. The chain couples TRBV29-1 to TRBJ2-2, with D uncertain. The sample consisted of PBMCs or T cells enriched from blood (not recorded which). The clonotype originates from a woman between 25 and 40 years old who had been exposed to COVID-19. The CDR3, as DNA: TGCAGCGTTGACGGCACCGGGGAGCTGTTTTTT. This codes for CSVDGTGELFF.